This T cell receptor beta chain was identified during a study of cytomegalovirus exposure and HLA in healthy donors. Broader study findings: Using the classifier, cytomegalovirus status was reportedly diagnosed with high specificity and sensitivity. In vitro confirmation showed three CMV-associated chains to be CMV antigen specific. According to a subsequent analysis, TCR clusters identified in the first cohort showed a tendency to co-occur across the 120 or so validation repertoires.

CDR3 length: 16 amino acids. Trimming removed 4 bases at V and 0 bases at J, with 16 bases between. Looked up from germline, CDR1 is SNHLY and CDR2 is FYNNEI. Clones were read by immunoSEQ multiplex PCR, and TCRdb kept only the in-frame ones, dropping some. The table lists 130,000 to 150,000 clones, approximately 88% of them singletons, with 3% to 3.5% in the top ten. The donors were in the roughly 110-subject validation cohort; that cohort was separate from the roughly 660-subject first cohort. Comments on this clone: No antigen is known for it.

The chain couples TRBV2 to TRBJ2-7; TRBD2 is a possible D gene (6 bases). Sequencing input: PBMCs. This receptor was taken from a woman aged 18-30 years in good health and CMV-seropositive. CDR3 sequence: CASSVLLAGPSYEQYF. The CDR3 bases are TGTGCCAGCAGTGTGCTATTGGCGGGACCCTCCTACGAGCAGTACTTC. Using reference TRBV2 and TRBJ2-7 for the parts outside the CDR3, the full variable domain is EPEVTQTPSHQVTQMGQEVILRCVPISNHLYFYWYRQILGQKVEFLVSFYNNEISEKSEIFDDQFSVERPDGSNFTLKIRSTKLEDSAMYFCASSVLLAGPSYEQYFGPGTRLTVT.